This TCR beta chain was identified in a study of control samples from healthy donors and cancer patients. Here immunoSEQ multiplex PCR was the method, and the copy in TCRdb shows in-frame clones only, minus some. The repertoire holds about 180,000 clones, around 89% seen once, with 1.3% to 1.5% in the top ten. V dropped 7 bases and J dropped 7; count of bases not matched to a gene: 12. Germline-derived CDR1 and CDR2 are LNHDA and SQIVND (reference sequence). There are 15 residues in the CDR3. This clone was seen more than once but under ten times. The sequenced sample was blood. The sequence was collected from a woman aged 45-60 years in good health. The gene calls are TRBV19 and TRBJ1-4, with 7 positions matching TRBD1. Here the CDR3 DNA reads TGTGCCAGTAAGGCCGCAGGGGGGGTTGGTGAAAAACTGTTTTTT. Its translation: CASKAAGGVGEKLFF.